Presented here are 25 T cell receptor beta chains from one specimen sequenced in a study of T-cell reconstitution after alpha-beta-depleted transplantation in children. Unique molecular identifiers were incorporated when the TCRbeta library was constructed. TCRdb reprocessed the PCR reads with MiXCR, giving one entry per CDR3 protein. The sample yields about 110,000 distinct CDR3 sequences, 10% seen once. This sample comprised PBMCs, obtained before TCRalphabeta/CD19-depleted stem cell transplant. Every receptor here comes from a boy aged 2-15 years with acute lymphoblastic leukemia, due to receive a stem cell transplant.

This clonotype was observed a few times. This chain uses TRBV5-1 with TRBJ2-2; D gene unclear. From germline, CDR1 is SGHRS and CDR2 YFSETQ. V was pared by 1 base and J by 6 bases, with 7 bases between. This CDR3 has 13 residues. CDR3 region: CASSLNPAGELFF. CDR3 nucleotide sequence: TGCGCCAGCAGCTTGAATCCCGCCGGGGAGCTGTTTTTT. Supplemented by reference TRBV5-1 and TRBJ2-2, the full variable domain reads KAGVTQTPRYLIKTRGQQVTLSCSPISGHRSVSWYQQTPGQGLQFLFEYFSETQRNKGNFPGRFSGRQFSNSRSEMNVSTLELGDSALYLCASSLNPAGELFFGEGSRLTVL.

This clonotype showed up just once. The rearrangement links TRBV28 to TRBJ1-5; D perhaps matches TRBD1 (5 bases). The CDR3 length is 16 residues. Trimming removed 5 bases from V and 1 base from J, with 15 bases in between. Per the germline V gene, CDR1 is MDHEN and CDR2 is SYDVKM. CDR3 coding DNA: TGTGCCAGCAGTGCCGGGGGGGGATGGAGCAATCAGCCCCAGCATTTT. Its translation: CASSAGGGWSNQPQHF.

The V call is TRBV20-1, the J call TRBJ2-3, with D perhaps being TRBD1 or TRBD2 (5 bases each). Germline V gene data show CDR1 as DFQATT and CDR2 as SNEGSKA (reference sequence). The V gene lost 5 bases and the J gene lost 0 bases, with 15 bases spanning the gap. The CDR3 length is 15 residues. As DNA, the CDR3 is TGCAGTGCTGGTCGGTGGGGGAGAAGCACAGATACGCAGTATTTT. The encoded protein is CSAGRWGRSTDTQYF.

The rearrangement joins TRBV30 to TRBJ2-1, with D perhaps matching TRBD1 (5 bases). The V end was cut by 5 bases, the J end by 7 bases, with 9 bases between. The CDR3 runs to 11 residues. Germline V gives CDR1 GTSNPN, CDR2 SVGIG (reference sequence). The CDR3 DNA is TGTGCCTGGGAAAGGGGAAATGAGCAGTTCTTC. It is translated as CAWERGNEQFF.

The V and J genes are TRBV11-2 and TRBJ2-7; 8 positions agree with TRBD1. V lost 5 bases and J lost 6; bases outside the gene matches: 0. This CDR3 is built from 11 residues. Germline V gives CDR1 SGHAT, CDR2 FQNNGV. CDR3 DNA: TGTGCCAGCAGCACAGGGGGCGAGCAGTACTTC. Translated, it gives CASSTGGEQYF. Full variable domain (outside the CDR3, taken from reference TRBV11-2 and TRBJ2-7): EAGVAQSPRYKIIEKRQSVAFWCNPISGHATLYWYQQILGQGPKLLIQFQNNGVVDDSQLPKDRFSAERLKGVDSTLKIQPAKLEDSAVYLCASSTGGEQYFGPGTRLTVT.

This clonotype occurred many times. The rearrangement links TRBV20-1 to TRBJ1-1, with D unclear. This CDR3 has 14 residues. Trimming left V 2 bases short and J 1 base short, with 11 bases between. Germline CDR1 reads DFQATT; CDR2 reads SNEGSKA (reference sequence). CDR3 sequence (DNA): TGCAGTGCTAGAAGGGCAGTTTCGAACACTGAAGCTTTCTTT. Translated, it gives CSARRAVSNTEAFF.

Many counts were recorded for this clonotype. V and J are TRBV5-6 and TRBJ2-7; 9 nucleotides align to TRBD1. This CDR3 is 15 amino acids long. Trimming cost V 4 bases and J 1 base; bases outside gene matches: 6. Germline CDR1 and CDR2: SGHDT and YYEEEE. CDR3 DNA sequence: TGTGCCAGCAGCCTGGGACAGGGAATATCCTACGAGCAGTACTTC. It yields the protein CASSLGQGISYEQYF.

This clonotype was found a few times. The chain has TRBV5-5 and TRBJ1-1; TRBD1 is a possible D gene (5 bases). Germline CDR1 reads SGHKS; CDR2 reads YYEKEE (reference sequence). This CDR3 spans 13 amino acids. Trimming removed 7 bases at V and 6 bases at J, with 16 bases between. The CDR3 sequence is CASRRAGVAEAFF. As DNA, the CDR3 is TGTGCCAGCCGACGGGCGGGGGTGGCTGAAGCTTTCTTT.

The genes are TRBV24-1 and TRBJ2-5; 7 bases align to TRBD1. From germline, CDR1 is KGHDR and CDR2 SFDVKD. The CDR3 runs 16 residues. V lost 2 bases to trimming and J lost 0 bases; unmatched junction nucleotides: 5. CDR3 DNA sequence: TGTGCCACCAGTGATTCGAGGGGGCGGTACCAAGAGACCCAGTACTTC. Protein product: CATSDSRGRYQETQYF.

The sample holds a few counts of this clonotype. The CDR3 loop reads CASSLADPYEQYF. The CDR3 bases are TGCGCCAGCAGCTTGGCGGATCCCTACGAGCAGTACTTC. The chain combines TRBV5-1 with TRBJ2-7; D is unresolved. Trimming left V 0 bases short and J 2 bases short, with 6 bases between. Germline V gene sequence: CDR1 SGHRS, CDR2 YFSETQ. CDR3 length: 13 amino acids.

The genes are TRBV28 and TRBJ2-1; 12 positions agree with TRBD2. The germline gives CDR1 MDHEN, CDR2 SYDVKM. The CDR3 totals 16 residues. V gave up 5 bases and J gave up 7 bases; unmatched junction bases: 9. The CDR3 nucleotides read TGTGCCAGCAGTCTCTCGACTAGCGGGAGAGGGAATGAGCAGTTCTTC. It is translated as CASSLSTSGRGNEQFF.

This clonotype has ten or more counts. The rearrangement uses TRBV12-3 or TRBV12-4 and TRBJ2-5; possibly TRBD2 for D (5 bases). This CDR3 spans 14 amino acids. V lost 5 bases and J 1 base, leaving 11 bases between the germline ends. CDR3 loop: CASSPESGQETQYF. The CDR3 region has the DNA TGTGCCAGCAGTCCCGAGAGCGGCCAAGAGACCCAGTACTTC.

This clonotype has more than one count but fewer than ten. The rearrangement uses TRBV27 and TRBJ1-6; the D gene is possibly TRBD1 (5 bases). V dropped 0 bases and J dropped 10 bases, with 16 bases sitting between them. CDR3 length: 16 residues. Per the germline V gene, CDR1 is MNHEY and CDR2 is SMNVEV (reference sequence). The CDR3 DNA is TGTGCCAGCAGTTTATCGTCTGCAAGGGGTCGATCACCCCTCCACTTT. It codes for CASSLSSARGRSPLHF.

This clonotype has only a few counts. This chain uses TRBV7-6 with TRBJ2-1; possible D gene TRBD1, 6 bases. The germline CDR1 and CDR2 sequences are SGHVS and FNYEAQ. The V end lost 4 bases, the J end lost 12 bases, and 22 bases lay between the germline ends. The CDR3 has 15 amino acids. The CDR3 loop is CASSSGQLTTPTQFF. The DNA of the CDR3 is TGTGCCAGCAGCTCCGGACAGCTAACGACCCCGACGCAGTTCTTC. Full variable domain (outside the CDR3, taken from reference TRBV7-6 and TRBJ2-1): GAGVSQSPRYKVTKRGQDVALRCDPISGHVSLYWYRQALGQGPEFLTYFNYEAQQDKSGLPNDRFSAERPEGSISTLTIQRTEQRDSAMYRCASSSGQLTTPTQFFGPGTRLTVL.

This chain joins TRBV14 and TRBJ2-7; a weak D match, TRBD2 (5 bases). CDR3 length: 15 amino acids. Germline-derived CDR1 and CDR2 are SGHDN and FVKESK. V was trimmed by 4 bases and J by 1 base, leaving 14 bases between them. Here the CDR3 reads CASSRAAPGSYEQYF. The CDR3 DNA reads TGTGCCAGCAGCCGAGCGGCCCCAGGTTCCTACGAGCAGTACTTC.

A few counts support this clonotype. CDR3 DNA sequence: TGTGCCAGCAGTTTGGAGGGGGGACTAGGGCCCGGCGGGGAGCTGTTTTTT. Translated: CASSLEGGLGPGGELFF. The J gene is TRBJ2-2, the V gene TRBV12-3 or TRBV12-4, with TRBD2 matching 8 bases. The CDR3 extends over 17 amino acids. J was trimmed by 7 bases and V by 3 bases; bases with no gene match: 13.

This clonotype occurred a few times. V is TRBV20-1 and J is TRBJ1-5; D not certain. Per the germline V gene, CDR1 is DFQATT and CDR2 is SNEGSKA (reference sequence). The CDR3 covers 14 residues. The V end was cut by 0 bases, the J end by 1 base, with 7 bases between. The CDR3 nucleotides read TGCAGTGCTAGAGAAGGAAGAAGCAATCAGCCCCAGCATTTT. Protein product: CSAREGRSNQPQHF.

This clonotype showed up many times. This chain uses TRBV7-2 with TRBJ2-3; D remains unclear. There are 12 residues in the CDR3. V lost 1 base and J 6 bases, leaving 5 bases between the germline ends. The germline V gene encodes CDR1 SGHTA and CDR2 FQGNSA. The CDR3 sequence: CASSLVADTQYF. Here the CDR3 DNA reads TGTGCCAGCAGCTTAGTGGCGGATACGCAGTATTTT.

At least ten counts were recorded for this clonotype. The chain employs TRBV5-1 and TRBJ2-3, with D maybe TRBD2 (5 bases). The CDR3 totals 15 residues. Looked up from germline, CDR1 is SGHRS and CDR2 is YFSETQ. Trimming left V 4 bases short and J 0 bases short, with 12 bases between. The CDR3 reads CASSPGLSSTDTQYF. CDR3 DNA: TGCGCCAGCAGCCCAGGACTCTCCAGCACAGATACGCAGTATTTT.

The rearrangement links TRBV5-1 to TRBJ2-7; D may correspond to TRBD1 or TRBD2 (6 bases each). Trimming pared 5 bases from V and 6 bases from J, leaving 15 bases between. Germline-derived CDR1 and CDR2 are SGHRS and YFSETQ. The CDR3 is 13 residues long. CDR3 in amino acids: CASRVKGGIEQYF. The CDR3 DNA is TGCGCCAGCAGGGTGAAGGGGGGAATCGAGCAGTACTTC.

This clonotype was found a few times. The chain recombines TRBV20-1 with TRBJ2-1, with D unresolved. There are 11 residues in the CDR3. Trimming took off 6 bases at V and 10 bases at J, with 13 bases between the two ends. Germline loops: CDR1 DFQATT, CDR2 SNEGSKA (reference sequence). As DNA, the CDR3 is TGCAGTGCGCCAGCATTCCGGGAGCAGTTCTTC. This gives the protein CSAPAFREQFF.

In its sample, this clonotype was seen a few times. The rearrangement links TRBV10-3 to TRBJ1-1; tentatively, D is TRBD1 (5 bases). The germline CDR1 and CDR2 sequences are ENHRY and SYGVKD. Trimming stripped 6 bases from V and 4 bases from J, with 9 bases between. CDR3 size: 12 residues. The CDR3 sequence is CAIRGEGTEAFF. The DNA for the CDR3 is TGTGCCATCAGGGGGGAGGGCACTGAAGCTTTCTTT.

Ten or more counts support this clonotype. This chain uses TRBV4-2 with TRBJ2-5; 10 nucleotides agree with TRBD2. The CDR3 sequence is 16 residues long. Germline V gene data show CDR1 as LGHNA and CDR2 as YNFKEQ. With 1 base clipped from V and 5 bases from J, the junction kept 7 bases outside the gene matches. The chain's CDR3 is CASSQVSPGLAETQYF. The CDR3 nucleotides read TGTGCCAGCAGCCAAGTGTCCCCGGGACTAGCGGAGACCCAGTACTTC.

This clonotype was found a few times. V gene TRBV6-1 combines with J gene TRBJ1-5, with D possibly TRBD1 on 5 matching bases. Germline V gene sequence: CDR1 MNHNS, CDR2 SASEGT. CDR3 length equals 14 residues. V lost 8 bases to trimming and J lost 3 bases, with 14 bases between them. CDR3 sequence: CASGGQGNNQPQHF. The CDR3 bases are TGTGCCAGCGGCGGGCAGGGTAACAATCAGCCCCAGCATTTT.

There are a few counts of this clonotype. The chain combines TRBV7-6 with TRBJ2-5; D gene uncertain. The ends were cut back, 0 bases at V and 1 base at J, with 3 bases in the middle. This CDR3 contains 13 residues. Germline V lookup: CDR1 SGHVS, CDR2 FNYEAQ. The CDR3 spells CASSLAVQETQYF. The CDR3 nucleotides are TGTGCCAGCAGCTTAGCGGTCCAAGAGACCCAGTACTTC. The full variable domain, completed using reference TRBV7-6 and TRBJ2-5, is GAGVSQSPRYKVTKRGQDVALRCDPISGHVSLYWYRQALGQGPEFLTYFNYEAQQDKSGLPNDRFSAERPEGSISTLTIQRTEQRDSAMYRCASSLAVQETQYFGPGTRLLVL.